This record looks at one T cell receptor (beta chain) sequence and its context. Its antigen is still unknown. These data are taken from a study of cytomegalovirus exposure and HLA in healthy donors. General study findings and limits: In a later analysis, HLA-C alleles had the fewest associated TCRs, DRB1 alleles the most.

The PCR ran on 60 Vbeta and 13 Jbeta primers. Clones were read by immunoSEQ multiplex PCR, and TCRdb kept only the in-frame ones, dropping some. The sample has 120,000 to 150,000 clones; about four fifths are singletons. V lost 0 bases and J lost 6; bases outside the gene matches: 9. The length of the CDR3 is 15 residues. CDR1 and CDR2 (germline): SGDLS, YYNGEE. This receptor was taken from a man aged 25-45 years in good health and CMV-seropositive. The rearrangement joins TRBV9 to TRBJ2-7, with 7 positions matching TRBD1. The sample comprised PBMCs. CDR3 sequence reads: CASSVASGTASEQYF. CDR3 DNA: TGTGCCAGCAGCGTAGCATCTGGGACAGCCAGCGAGCAGTACTTC.